This entry features one T cell receptor beta chain sequence. In the authors' workflow: Reference gene primer amplification in the assay estimated nucleated cell counts. Clones were read by immunoSEQ multiplex PCR, and TCRdb kept only the in-frame ones, dropping some. V, J and clone size derive from that table, while D and trimming were established from the DNA sequence. Of 65,000 to 95,000 clones in the sample, 80% to 90% were seen once. The data originate from a study of blood T cell repertoires in COVID-19. Study-wide context: Samples came from the United States, Italy and Spain, spanning acute and convalescent COVID-19. From T cells, B-cell-depleted T cells, or PBMCs came the material, which was cDNA or gDNA.

Trimming stripped 7 bases from V and 2 bases from J, with 18 bases between. The CDR3 has 16 residues. Germline lookup yields CDR1 MNHNY and CDR2 SVGAGI (reference sequence). This TCR was sampled from a man aged 50 to 59 with active COVID-19. The chain carries TRBV6-6 and TRBJ1-5, with D maybe TRBD1 (6 bases). The sequenced sample was peripheral blood. DNA for the CDR3: TGTGCCAGCACCAACGGGGGGCTAAGGGGCAATCAGCCCCAGCATTTT. Translation: CASTNGGLRGNQPQHF.